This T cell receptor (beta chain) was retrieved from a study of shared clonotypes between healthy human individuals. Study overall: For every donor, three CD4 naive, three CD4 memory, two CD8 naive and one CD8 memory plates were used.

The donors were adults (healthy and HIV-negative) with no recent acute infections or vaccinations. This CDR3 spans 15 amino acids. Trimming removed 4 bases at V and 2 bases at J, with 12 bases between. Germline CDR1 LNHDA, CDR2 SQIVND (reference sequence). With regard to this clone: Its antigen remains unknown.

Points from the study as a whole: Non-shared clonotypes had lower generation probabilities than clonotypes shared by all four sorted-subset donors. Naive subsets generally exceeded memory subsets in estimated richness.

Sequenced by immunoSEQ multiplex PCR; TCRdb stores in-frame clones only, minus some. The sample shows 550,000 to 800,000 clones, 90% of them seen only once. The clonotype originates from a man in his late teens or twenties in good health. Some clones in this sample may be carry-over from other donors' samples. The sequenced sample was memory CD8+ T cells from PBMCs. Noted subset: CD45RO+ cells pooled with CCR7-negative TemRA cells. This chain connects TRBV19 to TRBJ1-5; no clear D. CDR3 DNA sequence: TGTGCCAGTAGTACATCGGACCTAGGCAATCAGCCCCAGCATTTT. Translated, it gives CASSTSDLGNQPQHF.